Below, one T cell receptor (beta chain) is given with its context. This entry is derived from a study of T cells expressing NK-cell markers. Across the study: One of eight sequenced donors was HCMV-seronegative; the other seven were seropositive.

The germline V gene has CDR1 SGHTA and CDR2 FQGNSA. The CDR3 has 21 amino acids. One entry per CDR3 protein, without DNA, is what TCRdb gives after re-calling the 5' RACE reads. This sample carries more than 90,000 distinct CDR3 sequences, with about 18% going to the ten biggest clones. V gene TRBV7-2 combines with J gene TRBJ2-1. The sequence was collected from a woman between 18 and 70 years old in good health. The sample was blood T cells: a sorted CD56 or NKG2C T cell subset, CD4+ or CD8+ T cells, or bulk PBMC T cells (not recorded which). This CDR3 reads CASSLAPPVVAELTRYNEQFF.